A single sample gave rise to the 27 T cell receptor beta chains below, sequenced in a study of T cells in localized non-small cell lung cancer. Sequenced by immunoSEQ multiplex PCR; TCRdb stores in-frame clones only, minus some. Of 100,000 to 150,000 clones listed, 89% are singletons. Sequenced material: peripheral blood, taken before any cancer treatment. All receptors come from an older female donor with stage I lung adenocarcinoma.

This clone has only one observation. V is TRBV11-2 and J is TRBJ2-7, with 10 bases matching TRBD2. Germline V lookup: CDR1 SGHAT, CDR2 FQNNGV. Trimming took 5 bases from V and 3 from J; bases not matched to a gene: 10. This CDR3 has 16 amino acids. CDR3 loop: CASSTQSGRANYEQYF. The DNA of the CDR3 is TGTGCCAGCAGCACCCAGAGCGGGAGGGCCAACTACGAGCAGTACTTC.

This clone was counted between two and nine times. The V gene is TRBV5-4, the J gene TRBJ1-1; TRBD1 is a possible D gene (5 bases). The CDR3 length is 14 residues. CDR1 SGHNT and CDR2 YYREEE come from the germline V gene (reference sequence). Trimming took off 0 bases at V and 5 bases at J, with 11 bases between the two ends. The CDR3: CASSLGQEGTEAFF. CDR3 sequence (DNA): TGTGCCAGCAGCTTGGGGCAGGAGGGGACTGAAGCTTTCTTT.

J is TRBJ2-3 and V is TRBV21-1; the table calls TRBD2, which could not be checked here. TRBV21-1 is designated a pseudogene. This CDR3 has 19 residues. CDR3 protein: CASSPGSSPILRLANTQYF. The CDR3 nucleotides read TGTGCCAGCAGCCCAGGCAGCTCTCCAATTCTTCGCTTAGCGAATACGCAGTATTTT.

CDR3 loop: CASSLDRAYGYTF. DNA of the CDR3: TGTGCCAGCAGCTTAGATAGGGCCTATGGCTACACCTTC. V and J are TRBV13 and TRBJ1-2; D call uncertain. There are 13 residues in the CDR3. Trimming left V 1 base short and J 4 bases short, with 7 bases between. From germline, CDR1 is PRHDT and CDR2 FYEKMQ (reference sequence).

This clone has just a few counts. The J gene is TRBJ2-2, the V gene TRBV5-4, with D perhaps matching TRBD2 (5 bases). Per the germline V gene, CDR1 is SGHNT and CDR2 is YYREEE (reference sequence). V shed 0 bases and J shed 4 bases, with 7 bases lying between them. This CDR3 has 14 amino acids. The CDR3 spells CASSLGGSTGELFF. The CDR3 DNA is TGTGCCAGCAGCTTGGGAGGGTCCACCGGGGAGCTGTTTTTT.

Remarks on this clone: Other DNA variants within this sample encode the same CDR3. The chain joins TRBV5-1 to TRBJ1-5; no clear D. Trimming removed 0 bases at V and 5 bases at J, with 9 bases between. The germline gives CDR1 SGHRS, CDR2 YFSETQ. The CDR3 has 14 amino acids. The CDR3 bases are TGCGCCAGCAGCTTGGGCGGAGTCGATCAGCCCCAGCATTTT. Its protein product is CASSLGGVDQPQHF. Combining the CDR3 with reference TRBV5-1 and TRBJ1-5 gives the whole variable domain KAGVTQTPRYLIKTRGQQVTLSCSPISGHRSVSWYQQTPGQGLQFLFEYFSETQRNKGNFPGRFSGRQFSNSRSEMNVSTLELGDSALYLCASSLGGVDQPQHFGDGTRLSIL.

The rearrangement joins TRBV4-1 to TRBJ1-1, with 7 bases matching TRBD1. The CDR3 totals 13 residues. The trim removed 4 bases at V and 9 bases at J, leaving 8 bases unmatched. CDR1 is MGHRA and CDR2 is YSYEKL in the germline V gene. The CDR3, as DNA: TGCGCCAGCAGCCCCGAACCGGGACAGCAAGCTTTCTTT. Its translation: CASSPEPGQQAFF.

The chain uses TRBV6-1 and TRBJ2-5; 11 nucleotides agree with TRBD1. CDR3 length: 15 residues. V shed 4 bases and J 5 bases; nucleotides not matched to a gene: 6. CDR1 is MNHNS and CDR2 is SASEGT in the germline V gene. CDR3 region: CASSAGTGGKETQYF. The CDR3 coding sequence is TGTGCCAGCAGTGCAGGGACAGGGGGTAAGGAGACCCAGTACTTC.

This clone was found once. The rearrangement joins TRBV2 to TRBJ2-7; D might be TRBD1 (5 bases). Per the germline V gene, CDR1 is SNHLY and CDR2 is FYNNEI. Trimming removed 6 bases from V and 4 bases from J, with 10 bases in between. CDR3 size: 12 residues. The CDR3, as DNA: TGTGCCAGCAGGGCAGCAGGGTACGAGCAGTACTTC. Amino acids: CASRAAGYEQYF. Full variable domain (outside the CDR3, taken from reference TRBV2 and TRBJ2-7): EPEVTQTPSHQVTQMGQEVILRCVPISNHLYFYWYRQILGQKVEFLVSFYNNEISEKSEIFDDQFSVERPDGSNFTLKIRSTKLEDSAMYFCASRAAGYEQYFGPGTRLTVT.

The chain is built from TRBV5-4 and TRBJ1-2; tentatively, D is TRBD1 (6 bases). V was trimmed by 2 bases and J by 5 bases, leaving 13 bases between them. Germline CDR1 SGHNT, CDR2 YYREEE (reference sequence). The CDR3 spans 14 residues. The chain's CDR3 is CASSLGGSRYGYTF. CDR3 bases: TGTGCCAGCAGCTTAGGGGGGTCTCGTTATGGCTACACCTTC.

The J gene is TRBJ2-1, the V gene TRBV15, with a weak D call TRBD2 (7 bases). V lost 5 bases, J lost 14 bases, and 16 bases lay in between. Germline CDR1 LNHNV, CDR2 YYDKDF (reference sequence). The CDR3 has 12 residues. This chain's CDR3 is CATSLEGEGEFF. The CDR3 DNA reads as TGTGCCACCAGCCTAGAGGGGGAGGGTGAGTTCTTC.

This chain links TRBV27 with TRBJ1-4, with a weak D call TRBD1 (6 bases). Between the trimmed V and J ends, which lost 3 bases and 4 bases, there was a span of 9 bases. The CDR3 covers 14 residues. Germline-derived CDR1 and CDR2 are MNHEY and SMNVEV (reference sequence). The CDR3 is CASSFGQYNEKLFF. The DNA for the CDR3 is TGTGCCAGCAGTTTCGGACAGTATAATGAAAAACTGTTTTTT. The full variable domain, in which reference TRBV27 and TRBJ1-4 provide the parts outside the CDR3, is EAQVTQNPRYLITVTGKKLTVTCSQNMNHEYMSWYRQDPGLGLRQIYYSMNVEVTDKGDVPEGYKVSRKEKRNFPLILESPSPNQTSLYFCASSFGQYNEKLFFGSGTQLSVL.

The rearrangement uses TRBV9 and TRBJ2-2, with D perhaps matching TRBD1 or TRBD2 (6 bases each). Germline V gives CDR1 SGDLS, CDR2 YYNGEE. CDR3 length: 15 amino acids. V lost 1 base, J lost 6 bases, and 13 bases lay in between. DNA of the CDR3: TGTGCCAGCAGCGTAATGGGGGGCATGGCCGGGGAGCTGTTTTTT. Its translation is CASSVMGGMAGELFF. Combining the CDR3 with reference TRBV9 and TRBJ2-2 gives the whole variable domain DSGVTQTPKHLITATGQRVTLRCSPRSGDLSVYWYQQSLDQGLQFLIQYYNGEERAKGNILERFSAQQFPDLHSELNLSSLELGDSALYFCASSVMGGMAGELFFGEGSRLTVL.

The CDR3 bases are TGTGCCAGCAGTGAATATCGGGGTTCCGATGGCTACACCTTC. Encoded protein: CASSEYRGSDGYTF. The rearrangement links TRBV25-1 to TRBJ1-2; the D is unclear. V gave up 0 bases and J gave up 6 bases, with 11 bases separating them. The CDR3 spans 14 residues. The V gene's germline CDR1 is MGHDK and CDR2 SYGVNS.

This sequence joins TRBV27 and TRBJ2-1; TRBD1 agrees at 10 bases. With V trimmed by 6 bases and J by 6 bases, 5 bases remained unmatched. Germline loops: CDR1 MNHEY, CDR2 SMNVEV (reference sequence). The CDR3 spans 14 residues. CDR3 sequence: CASRGTGAPNEQFF. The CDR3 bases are TGTGCCAGCAGAGGGACAGGGGCACCCAATGAGCAGTTCTTC.

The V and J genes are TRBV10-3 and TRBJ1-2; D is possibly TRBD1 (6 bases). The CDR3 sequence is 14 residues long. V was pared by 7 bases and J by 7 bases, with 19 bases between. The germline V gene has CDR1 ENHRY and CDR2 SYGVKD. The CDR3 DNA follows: TGTGCCATCATGAGTCTTCGGGGGGCGGTTGGCTACACCTTC. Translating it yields CAIMSLRGAVGYTF.

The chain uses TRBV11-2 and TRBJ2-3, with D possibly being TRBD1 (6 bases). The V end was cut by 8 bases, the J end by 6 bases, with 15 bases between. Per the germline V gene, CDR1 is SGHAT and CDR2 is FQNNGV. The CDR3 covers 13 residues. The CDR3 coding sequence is TGTGCCAGCGGAAGTGGGGGCGCGGATACGCAGTATTTT. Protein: CASGSGGADTQYF.

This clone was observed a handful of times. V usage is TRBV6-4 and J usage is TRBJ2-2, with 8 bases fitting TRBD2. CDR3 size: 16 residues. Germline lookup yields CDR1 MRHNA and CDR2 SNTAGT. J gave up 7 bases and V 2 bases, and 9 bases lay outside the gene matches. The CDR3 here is CASSDDFSGTVGELFF. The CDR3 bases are TGTGCCAGCAGTGACGATTTTAGCGGGACGGTCGGGGAGCTGTTTTTT.

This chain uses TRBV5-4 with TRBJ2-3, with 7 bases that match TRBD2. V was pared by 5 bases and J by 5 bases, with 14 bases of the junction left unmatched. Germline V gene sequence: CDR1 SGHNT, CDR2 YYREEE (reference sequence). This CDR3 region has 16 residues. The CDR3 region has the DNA TGTGCCAGCAGTCCATTCGGACTGGGGGGGATAGATACGCAGTATTTT. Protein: CASSPFGLGGIDTQYF.

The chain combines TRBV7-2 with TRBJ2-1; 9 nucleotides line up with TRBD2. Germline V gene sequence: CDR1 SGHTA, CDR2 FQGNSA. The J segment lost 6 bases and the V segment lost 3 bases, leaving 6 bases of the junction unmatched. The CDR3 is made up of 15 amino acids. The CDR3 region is CASSLVASGVNEQFF. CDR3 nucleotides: TGTGCCAGCAGCTTGGTGGCTAGCGGGGTCAATGAGCAGTTCTTC. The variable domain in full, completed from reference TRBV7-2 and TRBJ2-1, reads GAGVSQSPSNKVTEKGKDVELRCDPISGHTALYWYRQSLGQGLEFLIYFQGNSAPDKSGLPSDRFSAERTGGSVSTLTIQRTQQEDSAVYLCASSLVASGVNEQFFGPGTRLTVL.

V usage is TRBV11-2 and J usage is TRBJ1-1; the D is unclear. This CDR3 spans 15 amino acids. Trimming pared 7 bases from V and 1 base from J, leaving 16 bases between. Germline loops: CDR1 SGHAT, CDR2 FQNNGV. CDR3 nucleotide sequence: TGTGCCAGCATCCAACCACCTCAAGGGAACACTGAAGCTTTCTTT. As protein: CASIQPPQGNTEAFF.

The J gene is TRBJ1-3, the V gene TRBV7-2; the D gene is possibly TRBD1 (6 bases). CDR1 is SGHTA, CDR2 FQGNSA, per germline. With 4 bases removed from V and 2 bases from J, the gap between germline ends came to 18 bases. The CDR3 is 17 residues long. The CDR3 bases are TGTGCCAGCAGCTCAGGTGCAACAGGGTACCCTGGAAACACCATATATTTT. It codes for CASSSGATGYPGNTIYF.

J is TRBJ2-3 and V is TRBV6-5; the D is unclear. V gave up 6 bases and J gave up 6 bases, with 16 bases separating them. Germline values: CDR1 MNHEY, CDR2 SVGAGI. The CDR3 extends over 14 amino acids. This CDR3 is CASSPRFGGDTQYF. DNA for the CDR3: TGTGCCAGCAGCCCCAGGTTTGGTGGGGATACGCAGTATTTT.

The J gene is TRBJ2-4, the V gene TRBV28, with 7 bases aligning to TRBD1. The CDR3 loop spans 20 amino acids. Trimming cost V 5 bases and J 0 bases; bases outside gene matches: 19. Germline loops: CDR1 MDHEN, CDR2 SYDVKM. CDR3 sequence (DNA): TGTGCCAGCAGTCCTACCCCGACAGGGAAGACCTTCGGAGCCAAAAACATTCAGTACTTC. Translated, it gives CASSPTPTGKTFGAKNIQYF.

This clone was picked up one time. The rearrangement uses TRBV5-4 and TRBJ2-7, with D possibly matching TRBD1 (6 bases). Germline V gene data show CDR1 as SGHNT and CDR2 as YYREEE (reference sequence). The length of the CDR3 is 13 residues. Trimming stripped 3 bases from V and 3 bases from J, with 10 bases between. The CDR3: CASSSTGFYEQYF. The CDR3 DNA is TGTGCCAGCAGCTCCACAGGGTTCTACGAGCAGTACTTC.

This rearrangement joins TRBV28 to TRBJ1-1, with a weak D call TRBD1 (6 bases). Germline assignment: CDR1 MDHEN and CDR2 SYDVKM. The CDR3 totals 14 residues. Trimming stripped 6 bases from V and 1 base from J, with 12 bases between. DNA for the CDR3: TGTGCCAGCAGGGCCGGGACAACGAACACTGAAGCTTTCTTT. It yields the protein CASRAGTTNTEAFF.

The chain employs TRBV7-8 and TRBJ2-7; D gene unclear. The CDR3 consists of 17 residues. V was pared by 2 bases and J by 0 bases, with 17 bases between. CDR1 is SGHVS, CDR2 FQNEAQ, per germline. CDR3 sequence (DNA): TGTGCCAGCAGCTTATTGGAAACCATGACGAGCTCCTACGAGCAGTACTTC. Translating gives CASSLLETMTSSYEQYF.